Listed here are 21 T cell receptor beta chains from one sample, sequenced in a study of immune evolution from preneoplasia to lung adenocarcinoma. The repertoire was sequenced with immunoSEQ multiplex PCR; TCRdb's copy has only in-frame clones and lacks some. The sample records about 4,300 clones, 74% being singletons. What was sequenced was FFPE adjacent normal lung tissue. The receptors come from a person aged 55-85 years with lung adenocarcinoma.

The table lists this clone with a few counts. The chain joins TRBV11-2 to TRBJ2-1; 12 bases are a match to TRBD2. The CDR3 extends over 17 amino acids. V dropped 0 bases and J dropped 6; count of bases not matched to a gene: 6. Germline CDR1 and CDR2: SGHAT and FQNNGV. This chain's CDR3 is CASSLDVRGLAGNEQFF. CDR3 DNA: TGTGCCAGCAGCTTAGATGTCAGGGGACTAGCGGGCAATGAGCAGTTCTTC. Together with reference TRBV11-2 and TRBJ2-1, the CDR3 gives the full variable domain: EAGVAQSPRYKIIEKRQSVAFWCNPISGHATLYWYQQILGQGPKLLIQFQNNGVVDDSQLPKDRFSAERLKGVDSTLKIQPAKLEDSAVYLCASSLDVRGLAGNEQFFGPGTRLTVL.

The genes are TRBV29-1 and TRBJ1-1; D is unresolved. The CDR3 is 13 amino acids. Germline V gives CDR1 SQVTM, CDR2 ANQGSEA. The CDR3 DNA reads TGCAACGCATGGACGGCTCTTGAGGCTGAAGCTTTCTTT. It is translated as CNAWTALEAEAFF.

CDR3 in DNA: TGTGCCAGCAGCCAGGGCTCGGGAGGTTCGGCCTACAATGAGCAGTTCTTC. This codes for CASSQGSGGSAYNEQFF. V and J are TRBV11-1 and TRBJ2-1; TRBD2 matches 7 bases. Germline V lookup: CDR1 SGHAT, CDR2 FQDESV (reference sequence). V lost 5 bases and J lost 2; bases outside the gene matches: 12. The CDR3 totals 17 residues.

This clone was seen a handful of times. CDR3 DNA sequence: TGTGCCAGCAGTTTCCGGACAGGGGGCGGCGGGAGATCCTACAATGAGCAGTTCTTC. As protein: CASSFRTGGGGRSYNEQFF. V usage is TRBV27 and J usage is TRBJ2-1, with 11 positions matching TRBD1. Germline V lookup: CDR1 MNHEY, CDR2 SMNVEV (reference sequence). Trimming took 3 bases from V and 1 from J; bases not matched to a gene: 11. The length of the CDR3 is 19 residues.

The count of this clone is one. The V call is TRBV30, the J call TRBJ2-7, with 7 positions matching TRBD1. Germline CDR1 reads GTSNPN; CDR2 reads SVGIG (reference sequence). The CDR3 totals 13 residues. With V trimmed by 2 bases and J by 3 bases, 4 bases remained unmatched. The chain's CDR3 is CAWSRDSRYEQYF. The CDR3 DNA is TGTGCCTGGAGTAGGGACAGCCGCTACGAGCAGTACTTC.

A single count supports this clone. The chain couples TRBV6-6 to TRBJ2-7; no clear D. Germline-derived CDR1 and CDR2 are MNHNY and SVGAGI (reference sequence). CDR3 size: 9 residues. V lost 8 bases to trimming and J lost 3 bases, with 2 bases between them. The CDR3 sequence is CASGYEQYF. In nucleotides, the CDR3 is TGTGCCAGCGGCTACGAGCAGTACTTC.

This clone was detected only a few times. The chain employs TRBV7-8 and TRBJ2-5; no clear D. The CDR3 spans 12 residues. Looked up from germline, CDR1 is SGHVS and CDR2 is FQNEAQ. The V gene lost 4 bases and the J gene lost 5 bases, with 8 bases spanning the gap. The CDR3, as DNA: TGTGCCAGCAGCTCCTATACTGAGACCCAGTACTTC. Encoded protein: CASSSYTETQYF.

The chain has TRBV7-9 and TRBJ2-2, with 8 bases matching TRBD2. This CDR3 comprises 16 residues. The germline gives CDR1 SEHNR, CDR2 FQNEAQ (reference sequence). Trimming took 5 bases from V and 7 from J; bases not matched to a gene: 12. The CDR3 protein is CASSPRTGTRDGELFF. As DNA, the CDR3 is TGTGCCAGCAGCCCACGTACCGGGACTAGAGACGGGGAGCTGTTTTTT.

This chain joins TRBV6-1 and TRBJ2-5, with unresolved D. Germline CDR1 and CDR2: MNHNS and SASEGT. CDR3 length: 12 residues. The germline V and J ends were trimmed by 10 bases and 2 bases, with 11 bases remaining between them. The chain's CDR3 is CATAPGQETQYF. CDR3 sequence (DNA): TGTGCCACGGCACCAGGTCAAGAGACCCAGTACTTC.

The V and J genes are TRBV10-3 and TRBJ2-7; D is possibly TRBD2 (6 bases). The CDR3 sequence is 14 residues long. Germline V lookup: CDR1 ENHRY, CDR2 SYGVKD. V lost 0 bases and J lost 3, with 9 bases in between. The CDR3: CAISESVGGYEQYF. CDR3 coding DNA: TGTGCCATCAGTGAGTCTGTGGGAGGCTACGAGCAGTACTTC.

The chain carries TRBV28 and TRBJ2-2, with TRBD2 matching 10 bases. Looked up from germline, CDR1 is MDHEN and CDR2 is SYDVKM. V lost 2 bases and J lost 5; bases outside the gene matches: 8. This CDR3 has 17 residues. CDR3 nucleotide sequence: TGTGCCAGCAGTTTAAGTAGCGGGAGGATCGGGACCGGGGAGCTGTTTTTT. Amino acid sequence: CASSLSSGRIGTGELFF.

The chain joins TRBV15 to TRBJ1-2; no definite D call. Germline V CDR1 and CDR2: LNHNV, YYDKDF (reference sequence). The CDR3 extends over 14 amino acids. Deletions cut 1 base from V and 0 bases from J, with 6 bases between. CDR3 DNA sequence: TGTGCCACCAGCAGAGCGGGCCCTAACTATGGCTACACCTTC. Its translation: CATSRAGPNYGYTF.

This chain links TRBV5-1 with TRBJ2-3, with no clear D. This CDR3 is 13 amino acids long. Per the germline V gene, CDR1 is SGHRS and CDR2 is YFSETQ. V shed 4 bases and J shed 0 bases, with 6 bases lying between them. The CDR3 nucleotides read TGCGCCAGCAGCGAGGACAGCACAGATACGCAGTATTTT. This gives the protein CASSEDSTDTQYF.

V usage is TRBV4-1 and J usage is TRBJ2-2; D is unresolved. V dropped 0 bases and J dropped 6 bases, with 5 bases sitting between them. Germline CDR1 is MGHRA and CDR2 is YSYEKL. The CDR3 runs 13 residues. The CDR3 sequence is CASSQELSGELFF. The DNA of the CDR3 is TGCGCCAGCAGCCAAGAATTATCCGGGGAGCTGTTTTTT.

The chain's CDR3 is CATAQGGTSGKFEQFF. For the CDR3, the DNA is TGTGCCACTGCTCAGGGGGGGACTAGCGGGAAATTTGAGCAGTTCTTC. V gene TRBV5-4 combines with J gene TRBJ2-1; 13 bases map to TRBD2. Germline CDR1 and CDR2: SGHNT and YYREEE (reference sequence). The V gene end was trimmed by 9 bases and the J gene end by 9 bases; junction bases not matched to a gene: 15. The CDR3 loop spans 16 amino acids.

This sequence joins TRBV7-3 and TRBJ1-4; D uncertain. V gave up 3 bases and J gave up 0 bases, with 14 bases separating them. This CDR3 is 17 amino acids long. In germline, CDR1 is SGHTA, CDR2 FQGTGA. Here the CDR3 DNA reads TGTGCCAGCAGCTTCAAAGCAGAATATGCAACTAATGAAAAACTGTTTTTT. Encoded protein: CASSFKAEYATNEKLFF.

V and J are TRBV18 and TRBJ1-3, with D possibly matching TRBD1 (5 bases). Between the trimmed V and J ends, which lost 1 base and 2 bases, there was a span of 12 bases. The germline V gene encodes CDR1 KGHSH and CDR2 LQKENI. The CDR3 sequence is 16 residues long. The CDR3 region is CASSPRGGRTGNTIYF. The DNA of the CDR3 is TGTGCCAGCTCACCACGCGGGGGAAGAACTGGAAACACCATATATTTT.

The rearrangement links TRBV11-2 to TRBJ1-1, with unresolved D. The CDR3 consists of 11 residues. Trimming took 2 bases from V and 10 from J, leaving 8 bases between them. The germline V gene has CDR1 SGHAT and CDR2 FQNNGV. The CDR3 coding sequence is TGTGCCAGCAGCTTATACTCTGGAGCTTTCTTT. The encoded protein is CASSLYSGAFF.

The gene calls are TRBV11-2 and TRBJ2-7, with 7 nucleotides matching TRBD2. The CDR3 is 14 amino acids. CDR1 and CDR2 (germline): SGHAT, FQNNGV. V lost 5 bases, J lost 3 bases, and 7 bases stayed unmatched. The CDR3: CASSPTSRGYEQYF. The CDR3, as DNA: TGTGCCAGCAGCCCGACTAGCCGAGGCTACGAGCAGTACTTC.

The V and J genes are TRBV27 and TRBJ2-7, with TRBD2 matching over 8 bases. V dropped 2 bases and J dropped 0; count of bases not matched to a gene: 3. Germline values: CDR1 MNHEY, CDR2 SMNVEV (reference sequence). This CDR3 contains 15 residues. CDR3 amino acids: CASSLAGRGSYEQYF. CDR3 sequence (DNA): TGTGCCAGCAGTTTAGCCGGGAGGGGCTCCTACGAGCAGTACTTC.

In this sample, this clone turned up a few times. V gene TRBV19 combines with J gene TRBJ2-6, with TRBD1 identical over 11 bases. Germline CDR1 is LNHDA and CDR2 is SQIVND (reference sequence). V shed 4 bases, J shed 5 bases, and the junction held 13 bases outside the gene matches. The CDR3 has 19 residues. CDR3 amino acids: CASSNSGQGAEGWANVLTF. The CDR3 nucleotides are TGTGCCAGTAGTAATTCAGGACAGGGGGCAGAAGGTTGGGCCAACGTCCTGACTTTC. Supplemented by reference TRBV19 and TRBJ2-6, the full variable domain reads DGGITQSPKYLFRKEGQNVTLSCEQNLNHDAMYWYRQDPGQGLRLIYYSQIVNDFQKGDIAEGYSVSREKKESFPLTVTSAQKNPTAFYLCASSNSGQGAEGWANVLTFGAGSRLTVL.